This T cell receptor beta chain was observed in a study of early T cells in non-severe SARS-CoV-2 infection. Across the study: RNA in bulk from unsorted whole blood was sequenced, and chains were unpaired.

Trimming stripped 8 bases from V and 8 bases from J, with 19 bases between. The germline V gene has CDR1 SQVTM and CDR2 ANQGSEA. This CDR3 comprises 13 residues. Study results and caveats: Reliance on VDJdb matching favored anti-spike CD8 responses; private and CD4 specificities were missed.

Researchers tagged individual cDNA molecules with unique molecular identifiers. TCRdb redid the calling of the 5' RACE reads with MiXCR, one entry per CDR3 protein. This sample has more than 55,000 distinct CDR3 sequences; 4.5% to 7.5% occur once, and the top ten carry around 3.3%. This clonotype was seen a few times. Its antigen is unidentified. The chain combines TRBV29-1 with TRBJ2-4; a weak D match, TRBD2 (5 bases). Sequencing was performed on whole blood, taken at baseline. The TCR originated in an adult who was a healthcare worker with PCR-confirmed SARS-CoV-2 infection or an uninfected control (not recorded which). The CDR3 coding sequence is TGCAGCACCCGGACGGGGAGCTCGGACATTCAGTACTTC. Encoded protein: CSTRTGSSDIQYF. Variable domain in full (rest from reference TRBV29-1 and TRBJ2-4): SAVISQKPSRDICQRGTSLTIQCQVDSQVTMMFWYRQQPGQSLTLIATANQGSEATYESGFVIDKFPISRPNLTFSTLTVSNMSPEDSSIYLCSTRTGSSDIQYFGAGTRLSVL.